Presented here are 22 T cell receptor beta chains from one specimen sequenced in a study of vaccination and CD4 T cells after COVID-19. Cultured CD4+ T cell DNA underwent sequencing with the Oncomine TCR Beta short-read assay. It was from cultured CD4+ T cells that genomic DNA was extracted. MiXCR, applied by TCRdb to the PCR reads, yields one record per CDR3 protein. The repertoire has 10,000 or so distinct CDR3 sequences, about 39% of them found once; the top ten carry about 14%. The sample's treatment: approximately 9-day PBMC culture with coronavirus spike peptide pools or control peptides (ViraFEST assay). CD4+ T-cell collection from the unexposed donor predated the COVID-19 pandemic (2011-2018). These receptors have no known antigen. The sequencing input was CD4+ T cells from blood, cultured in vitro. The source is a human donor in good health.

V and J are TRBV12-3 or TRBV12-4 and TRBJ2-5; the D gene could be TRBD1 or TRBD2 (5 bases each). The CDR3 contains 18 residues. The V and J ends lost 5 bases and 4 bases respectively, with 26 bases between them. CDR3 bases: TGTGCCAGCAGTCCAACCCCGTTGGGTTGGGGGTGGTCAGAGACCCAGTACTTC. Translated: CASSPTPLGWGWSETQYF.

This clonotype was counted between two and nine times. The genes are TRBV4-3 and TRBJ2-3, with 10 bases fitting TRBD2. Germline CDR1 and CDR2: LGHNA and YSLEER. The junction had 2 bases not matched to a gene; V was cut back by 0 bases and J by 2 bases. The CDR3 is 16 amino acids. The CDR3 loop is CASSQDLAGATDTQYF. The DNA of the CDR3 is TGCGCCAGCAGCCAAGATCTAGCGGGAGCCACAGATACGCAGTATTTT.

This chain uses TRBV28 with TRBJ1-5; perhaps TRBD1 as D (5 bases). This CDR3 comprises 15 residues. The germline CDR1 and CDR2 sequences are MDHEN and SYDVKM. V was clipped by 6 bases and J by 3 bases, with 15 bases between them. The CDR3 sequence: CASRLGGTVNQPQHF. The CDR3 region has the DNA TGTGCCAGCAGGCTGGGGGGGACTGTCAATCAGCCCCAGCATTTT.

This clonotype was observed a few times. This sequence joins TRBV27 and TRBJ1-5; D ambiguous. Germline V gene data show CDR1 as MNHEY and CDR2 as SMNVEV (reference sequence). With 5 bases removed from V and 0 bases from J, the gap between germline ends came to 11 bases. There are 15 residues in the CDR3. This CDR3 is CASSARGDSNQPQHF. The CDR3 bases are TGTGCCAGCAGTGCCCGGGGAGATAGCAATCAGCCCCAGCATTTT.

V and J are TRBV6-5 and TRBJ1-1; no firm D call. CDR1 is MNHEY, CDR2 SVGAGI, per germline. The CDR3 is 12 residues long. V was cut by 0 bases and J by 4 bases, with 3 bases left in between. The CDR3 sequence is CASSYSPTEAFF. Written as DNA, the CDR3 is TGTGCCAGCAGTTACTCGCCCACTGAAGCTTTCTTT.

This clonotype came up a few times. The chain combines TRBV20-1 with TRBJ1-2, with D tentatively TRBD1 (6 bases). Germline values: CDR1 DFQATT, CDR2 SNEGSKA (reference sequence). The ends were cut back, 0 bases at V and 4 bases at J, with 15 bases in the middle. This CDR3 has 15 residues. The CDR3 region has the DNA TGCAGTGCTAGAGATCTCGACAGGTCCTCCTATGGCTACACCTTC. Translated: CSARDLDRSSYGYTF.

The chain carries TRBV3-1 and TRBJ2-3; D gene ambiguous. Germline V gene lookup returns CDR1 LGHDT and CDR2 YNNKEL (reference sequence). With 8 bases removed from V and 0 bases from J, the gap between germline ends came to 15 bases. This CDR3 contains 15 residues. CDR3 nucleotides: TGTGCCAGCCAAAATCCACTATCTAGCACAGATACGCAGTATTTT. Translation: CASQNPLSSTDTQYF.

This chain links TRBV20-1 with TRBJ1-1, with TRBD1 identical over 8 bases. Germline V gene sequence: CDR1 DFQATT, CDR2 SNEGSKA (reference sequence). The CDR3 has 16 amino acids. Trimming at V came to 0 bases and at J to 4 bases, leaving 10 bases not matched to a gene. CDR3 sequence: CSARDPIRGPGTEAFF. CDR3 nucleotide sequence: TGCAGTGCTAGAGATCCGATCAGGGGGCCTGGCACTGAAGCTTTCTTT.

The CDR3 spells CASSVAGMSNQPQHF. CDR3 coding DNA: TGTGCCAGCAGTGTGGCAGGGATGAGCAATCAGCCCCAGCATTTT. The chain uses TRBV2 and TRBJ1-5, with D perhaps matching TRBD1 (5 bases). The CDR3 contains 15 residues. The V gene's germline CDR1 is SNHLY and CDR2 FYNNEI. V was pared by 4 bases and J by 1 base, with 11 bases between.

There are a few counts of this clonotype. The chain uses TRBV19 and TRBJ2-7, with a possible D match to TRBD1 (7 bases). Trimming cost V 4 bases and J 0 bases, with 13 bases left between them. The CDR3 has 15 residues. Germline CDR1 LNHDA, CDR2 SQIVND (reference sequence). The CDR3 is CASSTGGISSYEQYF. The DNA of the CDR3 is TGTGCCAGTAGTACAGGGGGGATAAGCTCCTACGAGCAGTACTTC.

The chain has TRBV7-6 and TRBJ2-3; D assignment may be TRBD1 or TRBD2 (5 bases each). The CDR3 is 15 residues long. The V gene lost 3 bases and the J gene lost 2 bases, with 12 bases spanning the gap. CDR1 is SGHVS and CDR2 is FNYEAQ in the germline V gene. The CDR3 loop is CASSLADGATDTQYF. CDR3 in DNA: TGTGCCAGCAGCTTGGCTGACGGGGCCACAGATACGCAGTATTTT.

This chain connects TRBV27 to TRBJ1-5; tentatively, D is TRBD1 (6 bases). CDR3 length: 16 amino acids. Looked up from germline, CDR1 is MNHEY and CDR2 is SMNVEV (reference sequence). V lost 6 bases to trimming and J lost 4 bases, with 19 bases between them. This CDR3 is CASSSLGGPPNQPQHF. The CDR3 DNA reads as TGTGCCAGCAGCTCTTTGGGGGGGCCACCGAATCAGCCCCAGCATTTT.

This chain uses TRBV6-1 with TRBJ2-7, with D hard to call. CDR1 is MNHNS, CDR2 SASEGT, per germline. Trimming pared 2 bases from V and 2 bases from J, leaving 13 bases between. The CDR3 runs to 15 residues. The CDR3 is CASSEPRITPYEQYF. CDR3 sequence (DNA): TGTGCCAGCAGTGAACCGAGAATCACCCCCTACGAGCAGTACTTC.

This clonotype was counted between two and nine times. The rearrangement links TRBV7-3 to TRBJ2-3, with 9 positions matching TRBD2. CDR1 and CDR2 from the germline V gene are SGHTA and FQGTGA. The CDR3 is made up of 15 amino acids. Trimming removed 6 bases from V and 8 bases from J; junction bases left unmatched: 12. CDR3 region: CASSPGTSRQGTQYF. The CDR3 bases are TGTGCCAGCAGTCCCGGGACTAGCCGGCAGGGTACGCAGTATTTT. The full variable domain, its missing parts supplied by reference TRBV7-3 and TRBJ2-3, is GAGVSQTPSNKVTEKGKYVELRCDPISGHTALYWYRQSLGQGPEFLIYFQGTGAADDSGLPNDRFFAVRPEGSVSTLKIQRTERGDSAVYLCASSPGTSRQGTQYFGPGTRLTVL.

This chain connects TRBV6-5 to TRBJ2-7; tentatively, D is TRBD2 (5 bases). The V and J ends lost 0 bases and 2 bases respectively, with 8 bases between them. The CDR3 covers 14 residues. Germline V CDR1 and CDR2: MNHEY, SVGAGI. The CDR3 protein is CASSYSRGTYEQYF. The CDR3 DNA follows: TGTGCCAGCAGTTACTCGAGAGGGACCTACGAGCAGTACTTC.

DNA for the CDR3: TGTGCCACGAGAGTGGCTAGCAGCTACGAGCAGTACTTC. This translates into CATRVASSYEQYF. The chain carries TRBV12-3 or TRBV12-4 and TRBJ2-7; a possible D gene is TRBD2 (5 bases). The V and J ends lost 10 bases and 3 bases respectively, with 16 bases between them. The CDR3 runs 13 residues.

The table lists this clonotype with a few counts. The chain employs TRBV28 and TRBJ2-3; TRBD2 might be the D (6 bases). Germline V CDR1 and CDR2: MDHEN, SYDVKM. The CDR3 sequence is 17 residues long. V shed 4 bases and J shed 0 bases, with 17 bases lying between them. CDR3 sequence: CASSSHRRGSSTDTQYF. The CDR3 DNA follows: TGTGCCAGCAGTTCCCACAGGAGGGGATCTAGCACAGATACGCAGTATTTT.

The chain is built from TRBV7-8 and TRBJ1-1; weak D call: TRBD1 (6 bases). The V gene's germline CDR1 is SGHVS and CDR2 FQNEAQ. Trimming pared 0 bases from V and 1 base from J, leaving 18 bases between. The CDR3 covers 18 residues. The CDR3 DNA sequence: TGTGCCAGCAGCTTAGCGCCATGGGGGCGAATCGGGAACACTGAAGCTTTCTTT. Encoded protein: CASSLAPWGRIGNTEAFF.

The CDR3 DNA follows: TGTGCCAGCAATGCTGGGACTGTTGACGCCGGGGAGCTGTTTTTT. It yields the protein CASNAGTVDAGELFF. This chain links TRBV28 with TRBJ2-2; TRBD2 might be the D (6 bases). CDR1 is MDHEN and CDR2 is SYDVKM in the germline V gene. CDR3 length equals 15 residues. Trimming shortened V by 7 bases and J by 6 bases, and 18 bases separated the two germline ends.

This chain joins TRBV11-2 and TRBJ1-3; D gene uncertain. V was trimmed by 8 bases and J by 3 bases, leaving 8 bases between them. The CDR3 contains 12 residues. Germline values: CDR1 SGHAT, CDR2 FQNNGV. CDR3 sequence: CASSLGGNTIYF. CDR3 in DNA: TGTGCCAGCTCCCTGGGTGGAAACACCATATATTTT.

This chain joins TRBV28 and TRBJ1-5; perhaps TRBD1 as D (5 bases). The CDR3 sequence is 17 residues long. The germline gives CDR1 MDHEN, CDR2 SYDVKM. The V and J ends lost 6 bases and 3 bases respectively, with 21 bases between them. CDR3 protein: CASSRTKTEIPNQPQHF. DNA of the CDR3: TGTGCCAGCAGCCGGACCAAGACAGAAATTCCCAATCAGCCCCAGCATTTT.

In DNA form, the CDR3 reads TGCGCCAGCAGCCAGGACAGAAATATCTATGGCTACACCTTC. Amino acids: CASSQDRNIYGYTF. The chain links TRBV4-3 to TRBJ1-2, with D possibly TRBD1 on 6 matching bases. The CDR3 runs 14 residues. CDR1 LGHNA and CDR2 YSLEER come from the germline V gene. Trimming took off 3 bases at V and 4 bases at J, with 12 bases between the two ends.